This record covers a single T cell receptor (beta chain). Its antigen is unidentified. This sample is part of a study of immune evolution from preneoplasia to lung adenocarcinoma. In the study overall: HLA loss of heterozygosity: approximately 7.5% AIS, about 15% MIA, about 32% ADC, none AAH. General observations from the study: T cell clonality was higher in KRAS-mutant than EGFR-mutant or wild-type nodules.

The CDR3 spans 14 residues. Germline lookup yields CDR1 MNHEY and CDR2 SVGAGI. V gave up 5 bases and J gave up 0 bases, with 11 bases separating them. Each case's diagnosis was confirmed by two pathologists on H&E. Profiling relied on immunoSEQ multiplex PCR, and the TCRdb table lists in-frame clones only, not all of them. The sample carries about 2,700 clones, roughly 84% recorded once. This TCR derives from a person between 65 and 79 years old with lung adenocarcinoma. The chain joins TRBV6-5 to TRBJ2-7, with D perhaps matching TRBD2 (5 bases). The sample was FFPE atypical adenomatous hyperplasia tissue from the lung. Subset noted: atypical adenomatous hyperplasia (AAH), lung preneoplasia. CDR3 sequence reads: CASSRGDSSYEQYF. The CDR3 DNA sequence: TGTGCCAGCAGTCGGGGAGATAGCTCCTACGAGCAGTACTTC.